There are a few counts of the clone carrying this T cell receptor (beta chain). Its target is unknown. This CDR3 spans 13 amino acids. The trim removed 8 bases at V and 6 bases at J, leaving 4 bases unmatched. Germline CDR1 and CDR2: LGHNA and YNFKEQ. This entry is derived from a study of T-cell memory formation after mild COVID-19. The overall study: TCR clusters largely stayed donor specific. Points from the study as a whole: Largely, contracting CD4+ clones fell within CM and EM, and contracting CD8+ clones within EMRA. Memory from before infection featured some responding clones, which suggests cross-reactive memory joined.

Using its own MiXCR run on the 5' RACE reads, TCRdb lists one record per CDR3 protein. There are under 300,000 distinct CDR3 sequences in the sample; over 9% occur only once, and roughly a fifth lies in the top ten. This chain connects TRBV4-2 to TRBJ2-1, with 10 bases that match TRBD1. The clonotype comes from a man aged 18 to 30 who had mild COVID-19 (a few samples of this study predate the infection). Cell type and time point are not known. Sequencing was carried out using PBMCs or a T cell subset sorted from them (not recorded which). For the CDR3, the DNA is TGTGCCAGCCGCGGGACAGGGGTCAATGAGCAGTTCTTC. Protein: CASRGTGVNEQFF.